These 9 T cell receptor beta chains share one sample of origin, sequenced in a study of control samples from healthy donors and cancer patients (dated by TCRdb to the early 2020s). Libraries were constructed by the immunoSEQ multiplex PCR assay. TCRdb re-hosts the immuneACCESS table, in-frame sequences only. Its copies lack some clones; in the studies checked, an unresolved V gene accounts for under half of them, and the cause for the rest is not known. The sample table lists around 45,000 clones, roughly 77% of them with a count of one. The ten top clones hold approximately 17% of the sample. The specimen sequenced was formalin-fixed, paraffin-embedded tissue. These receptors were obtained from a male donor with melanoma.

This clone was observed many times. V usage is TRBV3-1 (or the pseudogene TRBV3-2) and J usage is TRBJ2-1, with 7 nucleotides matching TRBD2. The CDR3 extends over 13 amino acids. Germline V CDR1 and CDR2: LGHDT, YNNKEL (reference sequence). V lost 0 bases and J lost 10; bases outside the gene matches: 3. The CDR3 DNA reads TGTGCCAGCAGCCAAGATAGGGAGGGAGAGCAGTTCTTC. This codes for CASSQDREGEQFF.

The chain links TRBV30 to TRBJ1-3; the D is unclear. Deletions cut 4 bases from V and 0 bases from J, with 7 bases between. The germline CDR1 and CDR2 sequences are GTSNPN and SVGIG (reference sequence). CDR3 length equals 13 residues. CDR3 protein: CAWKHHSGNTIYF. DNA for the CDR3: TGTGCCTGGAAACACCACTCTGGAAACACCATATATTTT.

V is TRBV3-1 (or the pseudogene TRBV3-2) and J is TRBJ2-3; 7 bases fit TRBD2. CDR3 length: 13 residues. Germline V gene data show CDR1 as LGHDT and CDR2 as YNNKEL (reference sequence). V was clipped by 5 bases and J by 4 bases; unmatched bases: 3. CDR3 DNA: TGTGCCAGCAGCAGGGGAGGGCCAGATACGCAGTATTTT. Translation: CASSRGGPDTQYF.

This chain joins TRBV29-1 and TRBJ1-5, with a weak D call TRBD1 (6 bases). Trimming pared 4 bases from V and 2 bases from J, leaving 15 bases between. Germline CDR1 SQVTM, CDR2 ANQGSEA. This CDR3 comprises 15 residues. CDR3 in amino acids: CSVAQGLLGNQPQHF. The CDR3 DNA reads TGCAGCGTTGCACAGGGACTTCTGGGCAATCAGCCCCAGCATTTT.

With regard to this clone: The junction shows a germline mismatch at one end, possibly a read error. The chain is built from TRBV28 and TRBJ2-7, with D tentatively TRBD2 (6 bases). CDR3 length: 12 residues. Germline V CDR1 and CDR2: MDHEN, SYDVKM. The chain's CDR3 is CASSGGPYEQYF. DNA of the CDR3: TGTGCCAGCAGTGGAGGGCCCTACGAGCAGTACTTT.

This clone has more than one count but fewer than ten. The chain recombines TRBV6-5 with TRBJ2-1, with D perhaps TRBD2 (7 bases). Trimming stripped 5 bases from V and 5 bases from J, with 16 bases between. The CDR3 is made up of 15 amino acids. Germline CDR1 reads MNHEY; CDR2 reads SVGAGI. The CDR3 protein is CASSPSRGLDNEQFF. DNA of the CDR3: TGTGCCAGCAGTCCCTCGCGGGGGCTCGACAATGAGCAGTTCTTC.

The CDR3 DNA reads as TGTGCCAGCTCACCCGAAAGGGTAACCAAAAACATTCAGTACTTC. It encodes CASSPERVTKNIQYF. The chain couples TRBV18 to TRBJ2-4, with D hard to call. Trimming pared 3 bases from V and 2 bases from J, leaving 11 bases between. Germline V CDR1 and CDR2: KGHSH, LQKENI. The CDR3 is 15 residues long.

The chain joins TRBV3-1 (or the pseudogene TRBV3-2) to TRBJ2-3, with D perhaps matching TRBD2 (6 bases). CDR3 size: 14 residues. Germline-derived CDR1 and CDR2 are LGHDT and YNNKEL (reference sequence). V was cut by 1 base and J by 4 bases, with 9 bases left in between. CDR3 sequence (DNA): TGTGCCAGCAGCCAAGCGGGAGCAGCAGATACGCAGTATTTT. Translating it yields CASSQAGAADTQYF.

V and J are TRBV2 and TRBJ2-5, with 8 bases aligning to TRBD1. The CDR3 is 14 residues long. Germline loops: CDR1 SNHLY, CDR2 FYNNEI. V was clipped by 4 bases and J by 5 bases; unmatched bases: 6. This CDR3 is CASSGDRLVETQYF. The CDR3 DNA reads TGTGCCAGCAGTGGGGACAGGCTGGTCGAGACCCAGTACTTC.